The 10 T cell receptor beta chains below were found in one sample sequenced in a study of T cell responses to AZD1222 COVID-19 vaccine. Profiled with immunoSEQ multiplex PCR; TCRdb holds only in-frame clones, not every one. Of roughly 160,000 clones listed, about 90% are singletons. This specimen consisted of peripheral blood, obtained 28 days after the second AZD1222 dose. The receptors come from an adult who received the AZD1222 COVID-19 vaccine.

This clone was counted once. The chain carries TRBV19 and TRBJ2-2; D possibly matches TRBD1 or TRBD2 (5 bases each). V gave up 5 bases and J gave up 4 bases, with 14 bases separating them. Germline assignment: CDR1 LNHDA and CDR2 SQIVND (reference sequence). This CDR3 spans 15 amino acids. The DNA of the CDR3 is TGTGCCAGTAGTCCGCTAGCAGGGTCCACCGGGGAGCTGTTTTTT. This translates into CASSPLAGSTGELFF.

This clone was counted a few times. The V and J genes are TRBV20-1 and TRBJ1-1; D is possibly TRBD1 (5 bases). CDR3 length: 14 amino acids. Germline values: CDR1 DFQATT, CDR2 SNEGSKA (reference sequence). The V end was cut by 3 bases, the J end by 3 bases, with 14 bases between. The chain's CDR3 is CSASSTGPDTEAFF. The CDR3, as DNA: TGCAGTGCTAGTAGTACAGGCCCTGACACTGAAGCTTTCTTT.

This clone was seen once. This rearrangement joins TRBV27 to TRBJ2-3, with TRBD1 as a possible D gene (6 bases). V was trimmed by 2 bases and J by 4 bases, leaving 13 bases between them. CDR1 and CDR2 (germline): MNHEY, SMNVEV (reference sequence). The CDR3 contains 15 residues. CDR3 in amino acids: CASSLVVGAPDTQYF. Here the CDR3 DNA reads TGTGCCAGCAGTTTAGTGGTGGGGGCGCCAGATACGCAGTATTTT.

The CDR3 here is CASSPTGLNTGELFF. CDR3 sequence (DNA): TGTGCCAGCAGCCCCACAGGGCTGAACACCGGGGAGCTGTTTTTT. The chain employs TRBV5-4 and TRBJ2-2; D is possibly TRBD1 (6 bases). CDR1 SGHNT and CDR2 YYREEE come from the germline V gene (reference sequence). CDR3 length: 15 residues. V lost 4 bases to trimming and J lost 1 base, with 11 bases between them.

Here the CDR3 reads CASSQEGSNTDTQYF. The CDR3 nucleotides read TGTGCCAGCAGCCAAGAGGGATCAAACACAGATACGCAGTATTTT. This chain joins TRBV4-2 and TRBJ2-3; D is unclear. The length of the CDR3 is 15 residues. V dropped 0 bases and J dropped 2 bases, with 9 bases sitting between them. Germline CDR1 and CDR2: LGHNA and YNFKEQ.

The CDR3 DNA follows: TGTGCCAGCAGCAAGGACAGGTCTGAAGCTTTCTTT. Residues: CASSKDRSEAFF. The rearrangement links TRBV11-2 to TRBJ1-1; 7 bases map to TRBD1. V lost 5 bases, J lost 6 bases, and 3 bases stayed unmatched. Germline CDR1 is SGHAT and CDR2 is FQNNGV. This CDR3 region has 12 residues. Full variable domain (remainder filled in from reference TRBV11-2 and TRBJ1-1): EAGVAQSPRYKIIEKRQSVAFWCNPISGHATLYWYQQILGQGPKLLIQFQNNGVVDDSQLPKDRFSAERLKGVDSTLKIQPAKLEDSAVYLCASSKDRSEAFFGQGTRLTVV.

The J gene is TRBJ2-1, the V gene TRBV11-2; possibly TRBD1 for D (6 bases). V lost 2 bases to trimming and J lost 5 bases, with 16 bases between them. This CDR3 has 16 amino acids. The V gene's germline CDR1 is SGHAT and CDR2 FQNNGV. This CDR3 is CASSLQGRGLNNEQFF. For the CDR3, the DNA is TGTGCCAGCAGCTTACAGGGGAGAGGACTGAACAATGAGCAGTTCTTC.

Only one count was recorded for this clone. CDR3 region: CASKLITTGKLFF. CDR3 coding DNA: TGTGCCAGCAAGTTGATAACTACGGGAAAACTGTTTTTT. The chain carries TRBV28 and TRBJ1-4; D remains ambiguous. Germline CDR1 is MDHEN and CDR2 is SYDVKM. The length of the CDR3 is 13 residues. The V and J ends lost 7 bases and 10 bases respectively, with 16 bases between them.

V usage is TRBV9 and J usage is TRBJ2-3; D perhaps matches TRBD2 (6 bases). V lost 3 bases and J lost 2, with 16 bases in between. Germline V gene lookup returns CDR1 SGDLS and CDR2 YYNGEE. This CDR3 has 16 residues. CDR3 in amino acids: CASSAGDWTDTDTQYF. DNA for the CDR3: TGTGCCAGCAGCGCTGGGGACTGGACCGACACAGATACGCAGTATTTT.

The chain combines TRBV30 with TRBJ2-7, with TRBD2 identical over 12 bases. Trimming at V came to 3 bases and at J to 6 bases, leaving 9 bases not matched to a gene. CDR1 and CDR2 (germline): GTSNPN, SVGIG (reference sequence). The CDR3 sequence is 15 residues long. DNA of the CDR3: TGTGCCTGGAGGAAGAACCTAGCGGGAGGGGGCGAGCAGTACTTC. It specifies CAWRKNLAGGGEQYF.